This TCR beta chain was found in a study of blood T cell repertoires in COVID-19. Across the study: Samples came from the United States, Italy and Spain, spanning acute and convalescent COVID-19. PBMCs, B-cell-depleted T cells, or T cells were the source of the cDNA or gDNA that made up the material.

The germline CDR1 and CDR2 sequences are SQVTM and ANQGSEA. The CDR3 sequence is 13 residues long. Trimming pared 6 bases from V and 1 base from J, leaving 12 bases between. Under the authors' procedure: Researchers report that nucleated cell counts were estimated from reference gene primer amplification. The table came from immunoSEQ multiplex PCR; TCRdb's copy has only in-frame clones and leaves some out. The V and J calls and clone size are taken from that table; D and trimming were inferred from the DNA. The sample has 300,000 to 400,000 clones; about 87% are singletons. The sequence came from a man younger than 40 with COVID-19, enrolled during active disease. The sequencing sample was made of peripheral blood. J is TRBJ1-1 and V is TRBV29-1; no clear D. The CDR3 DNA is TGCAGCGTAAATTTACAGTCGAACACTGAAGCTTTCTTT. Its protein is CSVNLQSNTEAFF.